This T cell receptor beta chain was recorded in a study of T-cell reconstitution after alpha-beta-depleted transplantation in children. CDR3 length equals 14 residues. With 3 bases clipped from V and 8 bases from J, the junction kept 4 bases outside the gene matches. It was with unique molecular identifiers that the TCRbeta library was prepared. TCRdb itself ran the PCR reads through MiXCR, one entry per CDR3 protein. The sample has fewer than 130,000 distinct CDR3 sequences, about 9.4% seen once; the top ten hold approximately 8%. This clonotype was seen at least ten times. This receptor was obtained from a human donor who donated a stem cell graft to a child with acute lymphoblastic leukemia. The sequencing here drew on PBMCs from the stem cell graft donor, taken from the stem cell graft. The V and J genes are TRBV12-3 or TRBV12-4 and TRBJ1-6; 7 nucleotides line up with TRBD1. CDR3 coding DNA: TGTGCCAGCAGTTTGGGGACAGTCTATTCACCCCTCCACTTT. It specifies CASSLGTVYSPLHF.